Below are 6 T cell receptor beta chains sequenced from a single sample in a study of OX40 agonist ivuxolimab in advanced cancers. Method: immunoSEQ multiplex PCR; TCRdb's copy keeps in-frame clones and lacks some. In the table there are over 45,000 clones, roughly 80% of which are singletons. Here the sequenced sample was CD4+ or CD8+ T cells sorted from blood, taken in a trial of the OX40 agonist ivuxolimab. The source is an adult with an advanced solid tumor such as melanoma, head and neck, liver or kidney cancer.

The rearrangement joins TRBV10-3 to TRBJ1-3, with D possibly matching TRBD1 (6 bases). The CDR3 is made up of 16 amino acids. Deletions cut 6 bases from V and 1 base from J, with 16 bases between. Germline lookup yields CDR1 ENHRY and CDR2 SYGVKD. CDR3 sequence: CAIRGTLGPSGNTIYF. The CDR3 region has the DNA TGTGCCATCAGGGGGACATTGGGGCCATCTGGAAACACCATATATTTT.

V gene TRBV14 combines with J gene TRBJ2-1, with D hard to call. The CDR3 consists of 16 residues. In germline, CDR1 is SGHDN, CDR2 FVKESK. V was pared by 0 bases and J by 3 bases, with 12 bases between. CDR3 nucleotides: TGTGCCAGCAGCCAAGAACGCCTAACATACTACAATGAGCAGTTCTTC. This sequence encodes CASSQERLTYYNEQFF. Drawing the rest from reference TRBV14 and TRBJ2-1, the complete variable domain is EAGVTQFPSHSVIEKGQTVTLRCDPISGHDNLYWYRRVMGKEIKFLLHFVKESKQDESGMPNNRFLAERTGGTYSTLKVQPAELEDSGVYFCASSQERLTYYNEQFFGPGTRLTVL.

The chain combines TRBV19 with TRBJ2-7, with unresolved D. The CDR3 has 11 residues. V gave up 8 bases and J gave up 0 bases, with 5 bases separating them. The germline V gene encodes CDR1 LNHDA and CDR2 SQIVND (reference sequence). The CDR3 protein is CASGRSYEQYF. The CDR3 nucleotides read TGTGCCAGTGGCCGCTCCTACGAGCAGTACTTC.

The chain employs TRBV6-5 and TRBJ1-5; no reliable D call. Trimming removed 6 bases at V and 3 bases at J, with 3 bases between. The CDR3 is 11 amino acids. Germline assignment: CDR1 MNHEY and CDR2 SVGAGI. CDR3 coding DNA: TGTGCCAGCAGCTCCAATCAGCCCCAGCATTTT. The encoded protein is CASSSNQPQHF.

V and J are TRBV7-8 and TRBJ2-1; 8 nucleotides align to TRBD1. The CDR3 totals 16 residues. The junction had 10 bases not matched to a gene; V was cut back by 5 bases and J by 4 bases. From germline, CDR1 is SGHVS and CDR2 FQNEAQ. CDR3 nucleotide sequence: TGTGCCAGCAGCACTCGACAGGGGTCTGTTTACAATGAGCAGTTCTTC. Translating gives CASSTRQGSVYNEQFF. Full variable domain (outside the CDR3, taken from reference TRBV7-8 and TRBJ2-1): GAGVSQSPRYKVAKRGQDVALRCDPISGHVSLFWYQQALGQGPEFLTYFQNEAQLDKSGLPSDRFFAERPEGSVSTLKIQRTQQEDSAVYLCASSTRQGSVYNEQFFGPGTRLTVL.

For the CDR3, the DNA is TGTGCCAGTAGAATGGTCGGGACAGGGCATGGCTACACCTTC. Translation gives CASRMVGTGHGYTF. The V gene is TRBV19, the J gene TRBJ1-2, with 9 bases lining up with TRBD1. CDR1 and CDR2 (germline): LNHDA, SQIVND (reference sequence). V trimming: 6 bases; J trimming: 6 bases; junction bases outside the gene matches: 8. CDR3 size: 14 residues.